This TCR beta chain was sequenced during a study of human T cells and chemical hapten exposure. On the study more broadly: Sensitization employed 2% DPC on roughly 2 cm by roughly 2 cm of upper inner arm skin.

TCRdb redid the calling of the RACE reads with MiXCR, one entry per CDR3 protein. Among 150,000 to 200,000 distinct CDR3 sequences, about a fifth were seen once, and the ten largest hold about 7%. Specified time point: patch test 1, 2 weeks after DPC sensitization. Treatment of the sample: therapeutic diphenylcyclopropenone sensitization with weekly scalp DPC. Unfractionated whole blood served as the source for total RNA extraction. The study's findings and limits: Compared to controls, expanded TCRs made significantly more large clusters of similar CDR3s.

As to this clonotype: The antigen is unknown.

V was trimmed by 7 bases and J by 3 bases, leaving 6 bases between them. CDR1 and CDR2 from the germline V gene are SQVTM and ANQGSEA. The CDR3 is 10 amino acids. This specimen consisted of whole blood, obtained in connection with sensitization to the hapten diphenylcyclopropenone (DPC). This chain connects TRBV29-1 to TRBJ1-1; D gene unclear. The sequence derives from a woman between 50 and 59 years old with alopecia areata. Some clones in this sample may be carry-over from other donors' samples. The CDR3 DNA reads as TGCAGCGCTCGGGACACTGAAGCTTTCTTT. It specifies CSARDTEAFF.